This TCR beta chain stems from a study of blood T cells in healthy people across ages (dated by TCRdb to between 2014 and 2017). For context, the study as a whole: In model experiments, template switching captured about one uniquely barcoded TCR beta cDNA molecule for every two T cells. The donors were divided into four age groups: young (average 16 years), middle-aged (about 40), aged (about 62) and long-lived (roughly 88). Using deep sequencing normalized with unique cDNA molecular identifiers, the study measured how TCR beta repertoire diversity changes with age. The study analyzed two additional independent replicas of 1 million unique cDNA reads from the same blood draw for two donors, one aged 18 to 29 and one aged 80 or older. To avoid experimental bias, donors of different ages were distributed randomly across sequencing lanes. On the study overall, not on this receptor specifically: Conclusive comparison of naive and antigen-experienced compartments was prevented by the profiling of bulk unsorted PBMCs. The CMV infection status of donors was not known, potentially confounding age-related changes in expanded clonotypes. Estimates of total diversity based on one million sequenced T cells were considered lower bounds and underestimates. The long-lived group showed more naive CD4+ T cells, fewer expanded clones and increased TCR diversity than the aged group, suggesting age selection. There was a strong correlation between observed TCR beta diversity and the percentage of naive T cells measured by flow cytometry. As age increased, observed TCR beta diversity per million T cells dropped in a roughly linear way, and a significant reduction was already evident by age 40.

Trimming leaves V shorter by 8 bases and J shorter by 3 bases, with the junction holding 3 bases beyond the gene matches. From cysteine to phenylalanine, the CDR3 is 13 amino acids long. The CDR3 DNA has 39 bases and is translated from base 1. In the germline V gene (reference sequence), CDR1 corresponds to SEHNR and CDR2 to FQNEAQ. The approximately 39 donors, aged about 6 to 95 years, were systemically healthy Caucasian individuals from Russia. Roughly 9 milliliters of peripheral blood were drawn from each donor into EDTA-treated Vacutainer tubes. Ficoll-Paque density-gradient centrifugation was used to isolate PBMCs, with at least 7 million obtained per sample. Trizol reagent was used to extract total RNA from PBMCs, with at least 6 micrograms per sample. For every donor, an aliquot of PBMCs went through flow cytometry to measure the percentages of naive CD45RAhigh/CD27high T cells. A remark on this clonotype: Its antigen is still unknown. Base qualities are not provided; no much larger clone lies one nucleotide away.

Libraries were constructed by 5' RACE. The sequencer was an Illumina HiSeq 2500. A second PCR of roughly 6 to 11 cycles was run with a J-beta primer mix and a sample-barcoded 5' primer. Each TCR beta cDNA molecule received a unique molecular identifier from a template-switch 5' adaptor carrying 12 random nucleotides. Each sample yielded at least 2.5 million CDR3-containing paired-end reads. First-strand cDNA synthesis was performed from all RNA using the Mint cDNA synthesis kit, with priming by a TRBC-specific oligonucleotide. All cDNA was treated with uracil-DNA glycosylase and then went through a first 18-cycle PCR with the universal primers M1SS and BC2_uni_R. The paper's data handling went like this. Normalization of each sample was performed by random selection of 1 million high-quality reads, each carrying a distinct molecular identifier. Instead of being binned into consensus sequences, reads that shared molecular identifiers were thrown out. MiTCR, run with a Q25 quality threshold and the strictest error-elimination algorithm, handled CDR3 identification, clonotype clustering and error correction. A nonparametric unseen species model using Euler transformation provided a lower-bound estimate of total TCR beta diversity. TCRdb applied fastp at Q25 and MiXCR to the public reads, then kept only in-frame beta chains. Rows merge per CDR3 protein into single entries with the most common DNA and genes. The V and J calls here are based on TCRdb, not the publication. The table for this sample lists about 580,000 distinct CDR3 sequences; more than 45% of them were counted only once. The biggest ten clones account for around 23% of the sample.

The chain is assembled from TRBV7-9 and TRBJ2-2, and TRBD2 aligns with 7 junction nucleotides. The source is an elderly man in good health. The material sequenced was blood. The sequenced DNA is TGTGCCAGCGAGAGCGGGGACACCGGGGAGCTGTTTTTT. This yields the protein CASESGDTGELFF.